These 22 T cell receptor beta chains originate from one sample sequenced in a study of blood T cells in healthy people across ages. PCR was performed a second time for about 6 to 12 cycles using a sample-barcoded 5' primer and a J-beta primer mix. MiXCR, applied by TCRdb to the 5' RACE reads, yields one record per CDR3 protein. The sample yields approximately 1.5 million distinct CDR3 sequences, 34% seen once. Sequences were obtained from blood. Receptors were obtained from a woman aged 25-40 years in good health.

CDR3 in DNA: TGCAGCGTTGTTCTGGCAGTCCCCAATGAGCAGTTCTTC. Residues: CSVVLAVPNEQFF. The chain recombines TRBV29-1 with TRBJ2-1, with no clear D. Trimming removed 4 bases from V and 6 bases from J, with 13 bases in between. The CDR3 is made up of 13 amino acids. Germline CDR1 reads SQVTM; CDR2 reads ANQGSEA.

This chain joins TRBV12-5 and TRBJ2-3; 7 nucleotides line up with TRBD2. After removal of 2 bases from V and 6 bases from J, the junction contained 20 bases not matched to a gene. From germline, CDR1 is LGHNT and CDR2 FRNRAP. The CDR3 has 19 residues. The CDR3 reads CASGLFPRQHGLDADTQYF. CDR3 coding DNA: TGTGCTAGTGGTTTGTTCCCGCGACAGCACGGACTAGATGCGGATACGCAGTATTTT.

The V call is TRBV10-2, the J call TRBJ2-5; D uncertain. This CDR3 is 13 amino acids long. Trimming cost V 9 bases and J 11 bases, with 22 bases left between them. From germline, CDR1 is WSHSY and CDR2 SAAADI. CDR3 DNA sequence: TGCGCCAGGAACAGTCCCCCCCCTTACGGGCAGTACTTC. It specifies CARNSPPPYGQYF.

This clonotype was seen only a few times. V gene TRBV18 combines with J gene TRBJ2-1; D gene uncertain. V was shortened by 2 bases and J by 10 bases, with 6 bases between the two germline ends. The CDR3 loop spans 11 amino acids. Germline values: CDR1 KGHSH, CDR2 LQKENI. The DNA of the CDR3 is TGTGCCAGCTCACCAAGCGTGGAGCAGTTCTTC. Its translation: CASSPSVEQFF.

This clonotype turned up a few times. The CDR3 sequence: CASSEGSLRISGANVLTF. The CDR3 bases are TGCGCCAGCAGCGAAGGGAGTCTCCGGATCTCTGGGGCCAACGTCCTGACTTTC. The genes are TRBV4-1 and TRBJ2-6, with D possibly TRBD2 on 5 matching bases. This CDR3 is built from 18 residues. Trimming pared 5 bases from V and 0 bases from J, leaving 17 bases between. Germline loops: CDR1 MGHRA, CDR2 YSYEKL.

This chain connects TRBV4-1 to TRBJ2-1; 12 bases are a match to TRBD2. With V trimmed by 3 bases and J by 8 bases, 8 bases remained unmatched. Germline values: CDR1 MGHRA, CDR2 YSYEKL. This CDR3 is built from 16 residues. CDR3 DNA sequence: TGCGCCAGCAGCCAGAGGACTAGCGGGAAATCCGATGAGCAGTTCTTC. Its protein is CASSQRTSGKSDEQFF.

The chain recombines TRBV6-6 with TRBJ1-1; D is ambiguous. This CDR3 region has 15 residues. Trimming stripped 0 bases from V and 0 bases from J, with 8 bases between. CDR1 MNHNY and CDR2 SVGAGI come from the germline V gene (reference sequence). CDR3 protein: CASSYSAGVNTEAFF. The CDR3 DNA follows: TGTGCCAGCAGTTACTCTGCAGGAGTGAACACTGAAGCTTTCTTT.

There are many counts of this clonotype. The CDR3 DNA follows: TGTGCCAGCAGTTTATTTACAGGGGCAGATACGCAGTATTTT. Amino acid sequence: CASSLFTGADTQYF. The chain carries TRBV27 and TRBJ2-3; 7 bases line up with TRBD1. V trimming: 1 base; J trimming: 4 bases; junction bases outside the gene matches: 2. The CDR3 is 14 amino acids. Germline assignment: CDR1 MNHEY and CDR2 SMNVEV (reference sequence).

This chain uses TRBV12-3 or TRBV12-4 with TRBJ2-7; tentative D call: TRBD1 (5 bases). The CDR3 is 13 amino acids. V shed 3 bases and J shed 7 bases, with 13 bases lying between them. The CDR3 coding sequence is TGTGCCAGCAGTTTTCTAGGGGTGGGGGAGCAGTACTTC. Protein: CASSFLGVGEQYF.

V usage is TRBV30 and J usage is TRBJ2-6; 8 bases fit TRBD1. CDR3 length: 12 amino acids. The germline V gene has CDR1 GTSNPN and CDR2 SVGIG (reference sequence). V was pared by 6 bases and J by 13 bases, with 8 bases of the junction left unmatched. The CDR3 sequence is CACPGTGLVLTF. The CDR3 DNA sequence: TGTGCCTGCCCTGGGACAGGCCTAGTCCTGACTTTC.

This clonotype has at least ten counts. This chain joins TRBV7-8 and TRBJ2-1; D not certain. CDR3 length: 15 amino acids. Germline V gene sequence: CDR1 SGHVS, CDR2 FQNEAQ. The V and J ends lost 6 bases and 0 bases respectively, with 12 bases between them. CDR3 coding DNA: TGTGCCAGCAGGCGGTTTGGGGTCTCCTACAATGAGCAGTTCTTC. It translates to CASRRFGVSYNEQFF.

The chain employs TRBV27 and TRBJ1-5, with D unresolved. Germline V gene data show CDR1 as MNHEY and CDR2 as SMNVEV (reference sequence). The CDR3 spans 13 residues. V lost 3 bases, J lost 4 bases, and 7 bases lay in between. Here the CDR3 reads CASSFGQNQPQHF. The CDR3 nucleotides read TGTGCCAGCAGTTTTGGCCAAAATCAGCCCCAGCATTTT.

This clonotype was counted many times. V usage is TRBV7-6 and J usage is TRBJ2-1; D might be TRBD2 (6 bases). V was shortened by 2 bases and J by 4 bases, with 12 bases between the two germline ends. The length of the CDR3 is 15 residues. Germline loops: CDR1 SGHVS, CDR2 FNYEAQ. The CDR3 bases are TGTGCCAGCAGCTTATCCGGGGGTTTGTACAATGAGCAGTTCTTC. Its translation: CASSLSGGLYNEQFF.

The chain joins TRBV5-5 to TRBJ2-2; possibly TRBD2 for D (5 bases). CDR1 is SGHKS and CDR2 is YYEKEE in the germline V gene (reference sequence). The CDR3 has 13 amino acids. V was shortened by 6 bases and J by 6 bases, with 12 bases between the two germline ends. CDR3 sequence reads: CASKVPGSGELFF. CDR3 in DNA: TGTGCCAGCAAAGTCCCGGGATCCGGGGAGCTGTTTTTT.

In this sample, this clonotype turned up many times. J is TRBJ2-5 and V is TRBV10-3; D is uncertain. This CDR3 contains 15 residues. V was cut by 8 bases and J by 5 bases, with 21 bases left in between. Germline CDR1 and CDR2: ENHRY and SYGVKD. CDR3 in DNA: TGTGCCATCCCTTATGCCGGCCCTCTCGAGGAGACCCAGTACTTC. Translating it yields CAIPYAGPLEETQYF.

This chain uses TRBV5-5 with TRBJ2-3, with unresolved D. Germline assignment: CDR1 SGHKS and CDR2 YYEKEE (reference sequence). CDR3 length: 16 residues. The V and J ends lost 0 bases and 1 base respectively, with 12 bases between them. The CDR3 is CASSLDVGRGTDTQYF. The DNA of the CDR3 is TGTGCCAGCAGCTTGGATGTAGGCAGAGGCACAGATACGCAGTATTTT.

This chain joins TRBV7-6 and TRBJ2-2; D remains ambiguous. CDR1 and CDR2 from the germline V gene are SGHVS and FNYEAQ. The CDR3 has 13 amino acids. Trimming removed 7 bases at V and 1 base at J, with 7 bases between. CDR3: CASTPGNTGELFF. The CDR3 DNA sequence: TGTGCCAGCACCCCAGGGAACACCGGGGAGCTGTTTTTT.

This clonotype was found a few times. The rearrangement uses TRBV24-1 and TRBJ2-3; 10 nucleotides match TRBD1. CDR3 length equals 18 residues. The V segment lost 6 bases and the J segment 3 bases; nucleotides outside the gene matches: 14. Germline V gene data show CDR1 as KGHDR and CDR2 as SFDVKD. CDR3 DNA sequence: TGTGCCACCAGTAACCCTCCGGGACAGGGGATCTTAACAGATACGCAGTATTTT. Translation gives CATSNPPGQGILTDTQYF.

The chain links TRBV12-3 or TRBV12-4 to TRBJ1-2; 10 bases are a match to TRBD1. V shed 5 bases, J shed 8 bases, and the junction held 5 bases outside the gene matches. The CDR3 runs 13 residues. CDR3 sequence reads: CASSPDRGEGYTF. Written as DNA, the CDR3 is TGTGCCAGCAGTCCGGACAGGGGGGAAGGCTACACCTTC.

V gene TRBV25-1 combines with J gene TRBJ1-5, with TRBD1 as a possible D gene (5 bases). Trimming cost V 5 bases and J 8 bases, with 22 bases left between them. CDR3 length: 16 residues. CDR1 and CDR2 from the germline V gene are MGHDK and SYGVNS. The CDR3 DNA reads TGTGCCAGCAGTAGCCTGGGGGACCCTTTTTCGGAGCCCCAGCATTTT. Translation: CASSSLGDPFSEPQHF.

This clonotype was detected a few times. The chain employs TRBV6-2 or TRBV6-3 and TRBJ2-6; 7 nucleotides agree with TRBD1. CDR1 is MNHEY, CDR2 SVGEGT, per germline. Unmatched junction bases numbered 6, after V lost 6 bases and J lost 4 bases. This CDR3 has 15 amino acids. CDR3 bases: TGTGCCAGCAGGCCGACAGGGACCGGGGCCAACGTCCTGACTTTC. This translates into CASRPTGTGANVLTF.

This clonotype was counted only a few times. The V gene is TRBV10-3, the J gene TRBJ2-1; weak D call: TRBD1 (6 bases). V shed 1 base and J shed 10 bases, with 17 bases lying between them. Germline CDR1 ENHRY, CDR2 SYGVKD. The CDR3 spans 15 residues. The CDR3 nucleotides read TGTGCCATCAGTGAGTGGGACACGATACCGGTCGAGCAGTTCTTC. Its translation is CAISEWDTIPVEQFF.